A single sample is the source of the 18 T cell receptor beta chains below, sequenced in a study of blood T cells in healthy people across ages. Primed by a sample-barcoded 5' primer and a J-beta primer mix, a second PCR proceeded for 7 to 11 cycles. TCRdb passed the 5' RACE reads through MiXCR, listing each CDR3 protein once. The sample includes over 1,200,000 distinct CDR3 sequences, 59% of them seen just once. Sequencing was performed on blood. These TCRs come from a man aged 18 to 35 in good health.

This chain connects TRBV19 to TRBJ1-5; 10 nucleotides agree with TRBD1. This CDR3 is 14 amino acids long. The germline CDR1 and CDR2 sequences are LNHDA and SQIVND (reference sequence). With V trimmed by 1 base and J by 7 bases, 1 base remained unmatched. The DNA of the CDR3 is TGTGCCAGTAGTATAGGACAGGGGGCCCAGCCCCAGCATTTT. This sequence encodes CASSIGQGAQPQHF.

This clonotype was found once. The rearrangement uses TRBV27 and TRBJ1-2; D remains unclear. The CDR3 is made up of 13 amino acids. CDR1 MNHEY and CDR2 SMNVEV come from the germline V gene (reference sequence). Trimming took 4 bases from V and 8 from J, leaving 14 bases between them. The DNA of the CDR3 is TGTGCCAGCAGTTCACTGTGGGGAGCAGGCTACACCTTC. Translating gives CASSSLWGAGYTF.

The V gene is TRBV2, the J gene TRBJ2-1, with D possibly being TRBD2 (5 bases). Trimming shortened V by 6 bases and J by 3 bases, and 18 bases separated the two germline ends. There are 16 residues in the CDR3. Germline V gene data show CDR1 as SNHLY and CDR2 as FYNNEI. The DNA of the CDR3 is TGTGCCAGCAGCGACGCCCGACGGGGATTCTACAATGAGCAGTTCTTC. It specifies CASSDARRGFYNEQFF.

V and J are TRBV9 and TRBJ2-1; TRBD2 agrees at 8 bases. The length of the CDR3 is 16 residues. CDR1 SGDLS and CDR2 YYNGEE come from the germline V gene. With V trimmed by 0 bases and J by 3 bases, 5 bases remained unmatched. The CDR3 loop reads CASSVASSGFYNEQFF. The CDR3 DNA follows: TGTGCCAGCAGCGTAGCGTCTAGCGGGTTCTACAATGAGCAGTTCTTC.

The J gene is TRBJ2-2, the V gene TRBV6-5; TRBD1 agrees at 9 bases. Per the germline V gene, CDR1 is MNHEY and CDR2 is SVGAGI. The CDR3 sequence is 18 residues long. After removal of 4 bases from V and 4 bases from J, the junction contained 13 bases not matched to a gene. DNA for the CDR3: TGTGCCAGCAGTTCGAGGAGGACAGGGGTTTTCGGCACCGGGGAGCTGTTTTTT. The encoded protein is CASSSRRTGVFGTGELFF.

The chain couples TRBV6-5 to TRBJ2-1; 9 bases are a match to TRBD1. Trimming at V came to 7 bases and at J to 7 bases, leaving 11 bases not matched to a gene. The CDR3 loop spans 15 amino acids. CDR1 is MNHEY, CDR2 SVGAGI, per germline. The DNA for the CDR3 is TGTGCCAGCATCCCCCTACAGGGGGCTTTGAATGAGCAGTTCTTC. This translates into CASIPLQGALNEQFF.

The chain combines TRBV6-1 with TRBJ1-5; no clear D gene. With 7 bases removed from V and 4 bases from J, the gap between germline ends came to 17 bases. Looked up from germline, CDR1 is MNHNS and CDR2 is SASEGT. The CDR3 extends over 15 amino acids. The CDR3 region has the DNA TGTGCCAGCACTCAAGTTCGTGCCCCTAATCAGCCCCAGCATTTT. Its translation: CASTQVRAPNQPQHF.

Many counts were recorded for this clonotype. The V call is TRBV4-1, the J call TRBJ2-1, with 8 bases identical to TRBD2. The CDR3 is 15 amino acids. Germline assignment: CDR1 MGHRA and CDR2 YSYEKL. J gave up 0 bases and V 2 bases, and 0 bases lay outside the gene matches. For the CDR3, the DNA is TGCGCCAGCAGCCAAAGCGGGAGCTCCTACAATGAGCAGTTCTTC. It encodes CASSQSGSSYNEQFF.

This chain uses TRBV29-1 with TRBJ2-5; 8 bases align to TRBD1. The germline gives CDR1 SQVTM, CDR2 ANQGSEA. This CDR3 comprises 14 residues. J lost 4 bases, V lost 6 bases, and 10 bases had no gene match. The CDR3 DNA follows: TGCAGCGTCGATGGACAGGGAGTAAGAGAGACCCAGTACTTC. Translated, it gives CSVDGQGVRETQYF.

There are a few counts of this clonotype. This chain joins TRBV29-1 and TRBJ2-1, with 7 bases aligning to TRBD2. The length of the CDR3 is 15 residues. Losses at the gene ends were 7 bases for V and 4 bases for J; bases not matched to a gene: 13. Per the germline V gene, CDR1 is SQVTM and CDR2 is ANQGSEA. The CDR3 DNA reads TGCAGCGCCGCCCTTTGGGCTAGCGGATACAATGAGCAGTTCTTC. Its translation is CSAALWASGYNEQFF.

The chain's CDR3 is CASRYLAASYEQYF. The CDR3 DNA is TGTGCCAGCAGATATCTAGCGGCCTCCTACGAGCAGTACTTC. The J gene is TRBJ2-7, the V gene TRBV27, with 7 nucleotides matching TRBD2. Germline CDR1 is MNHEY and CDR2 is SMNVEV (reference sequence). The CDR3 is 14 residues long. J was trimmed by 0 bases and V by 6 bases; bases with no gene match: 5.

The V call is TRBV6-5, the J call TRBJ1-5; unclear D gene. Trimming cost V 8 bases and J 13 bases, with 15 bases left between them. Germline V lookup: CDR1 MNHEY, CDR2 SVGAGI. The CDR3 totals 11 residues. The CDR3 is CASGEGGTQHF. The CDR3 DNA reads as TGTGCCAGCGGGGAGGGCGGAACTCAGCATTTT.

This rearrangement joins TRBV15 to TRBJ2-1; 10 nucleotides line up with TRBD2. Germline V gene lookup returns CDR1 LNHNV and CDR2 YYDKDF (reference sequence). The CDR3 runs 15 residues. The V gene end was trimmed by 2 bases and the J gene end by 7 bases; junction bases not matched to a gene: 5. This CDR3 reads CATSRWLAGENEQFF. The DNA of the CDR3 is TGTGCCACCAGCAGATGGCTAGCGGGAGAAAATGAGCAGTTCTTC.

V gene TRBV20-1 combines with J gene TRBJ1-1; no definite D call. Deletions cut 6 bases from V and 6 bases from J, with 14 bases between. Germline V lookup: CDR1 DFQATT, CDR2 SNEGSKA (reference sequence). This CDR3 has 12 amino acids. CDR3 sequence reads: CSADPSGAEAFF. DNA of the CDR3: TGCAGTGCCGACCCCTCTGGGGCTGAAGCTTTCTTT.

The chain recombines TRBV6-5 with TRBJ1-2, with D unresolved. The CDR3 is 14 residues long. Trimming pared 2 bases from V and 4 bases from J, leaving 11 bases between. Germline V gives CDR1 MNHEY, CDR2 SVGAGI. CDR3 sequence: CASSYDGSIYGYTF. The CDR3 nucleotides are TGTGCCAGCAGTTACGACGGGTCCATCTATGGCTACACCTTC.

V usage is TRBV3-1 and J usage is TRBJ2-4, with 8 nucleotides matching TRBD1. Gene TRBJ2-7 matches the end of the DNA better, so the J call may be wrong. CDR1 is LGHDT, CDR2 YNNKEL, per germline (reference sequence). CDR3 length: 16 residues. The CDR3 protein is CASSQGPGQVSYEQYF. The CDR3 nucleotides are TGTGCCAGCAGCCAAGGACCGGGACAGGTATCCTACGAGCAGTACTTC.

This clonotype was detected only a few times. This sequence joins TRBV20-1 and TRBJ2-4; TRBD2 might be the D (5 bases). The CDR3 has 15 amino acids. Per the germline V gene, CDR1 is DFQATT and CDR2 is SNEGSKA (reference sequence). V was cut by 5 bases and J by 3 bases, with 17 bases left in between. The CDR3 coding sequence is TGCAGTGCTGGCCTGGTAACCGGGGACAAAAACATTCAGTACTTC. Translation: CSAGLVTGDKNIQYF.

The count of this clonotype is one. The chain has TRBV29-1 and TRBJ1-4; maybe TRBD1 (6 bases). Germline-derived CDR1 and CDR2 are SQVTM and ANQGSEA. Trimming took 4 bases from V and 3 from J, leaving 12 bases between them. This CDR3 contains 14 residues. CDR3: CSVVQGPANEKLFF. CDR3 in DNA: TGCAGCGTTGTCCAGGGGCCGGCTAATGAAAAACTGTTTTTT.